These 29 T cell receptor beta chains were all obtained from the same sample, sequenced in a study of shared clonotypes between healthy human individuals (dated by TCRdb to 2020 to 2021). Library method: the immunoSEQ multiplex PCR assay. TCRdb limited this immuneACCESS table to in-frame rearrangements with V and J called. A share of clones is missing; checked studies link under half to unresolved V genes, and the rest is unexplained. This sample lists more than 550,000 clones; around 91% were detected once. The ten biggest clones cover around a third of the sample. The sequenced material came from memory CD8+ T cells from PBMCs. This specimen's cell subset or site label, per the study, means: CD45RO+ cells pooled with CCR7-negative TemRA cells. All receptors come from a young man in good health. Some clones in this sample may be carry-over from other donors' samples.

The chain combines TRBV4-1 with TRBJ2-7; 8 bases agree with TRBD2. Germline CDR1 is MGHRA and CDR2 is YSYEKL. The CDR3 length is 17 residues. Trimming cost V 3 bases and J 4 bases; bases outside gene matches: 14. The CDR3 DNA sequence: TGCGCCAGCAGCCACACACCCGGCTCTAGCGGGTTATACGAGCAGTACTTC. As protein: CASSHTPGSSGLYEQYF.

The chain joins TRBV6-1 to TRBJ2-7; D may be TRBD1 or TRBD2 (5 bases each). Per germline, CDR1 MNHNS and CDR2 SASEGT. V shed 4 bases and J shed 3 bases, with 13 bases lying between them. This CDR3 contains 14 residues. The CDR3 DNA is TGTGCCAGCAGTGCGTTGGGGACCGACTACGAGCAGTACTTC. It encodes CASSALGTDYEQYF.

The rearrangement joins TRBV4-1 to TRBJ2-7, with D unresolved. Germline assignment: CDR1 MGHRA and CDR2 YSYEKL. The CDR3 sequence is 16 residues long. V lost 3 bases to trimming and J lost 2 bases, with 17 bases between them. The CDR3 here is CASSQEDDTFPYEQYF. DNA of the CDR3: TGCGCCAGCAGCCAGGAAGACGACACTTTTCCCTACGAGCAGTACTTC.

The rearrangement links TRBV9 to TRBJ2-3; 12 bases match TRBD2. Germline V lookup: CDR1 SGDLS, CDR2 YYNGEE. Losses at the gene ends were 5 bases for V and 3 bases for J; bases not matched to a gene: 1. This CDR3 is built from 14 residues. The CDR3 nucleotides are TGTGCCAGCAGTACTAGCGGGAGGACAGATACGCAGTATTTT. This translates into CASSTSGRTDTQYF.

The chain combines TRBV7-9 with TRBJ1-4; 7 bases match TRBD1. With 5 bases clipped from V and 8 bases from J, the junction kept 14 bases outside the gene matches. In germline, CDR1 is SEHNR, CDR2 FQNEAQ (reference sequence). This CDR3 spans 16 amino acids. The CDR3 region has the DNA TGTGCCAGCAGCCTCTCTTTCGACAGGGCGAAAGAAAAACTGTTTTTT. The encoded protein is CASSLSFDRAKEKLFF.

V usage is TRBV6-1 and J usage is TRBJ1-5; a weak D match, TRBD1 (6 bases). Trimming stripped 8 bases from V and 3 bases from J, with 11 bases between. CDR3 length equals 13 residues. CDR1 is MNHNS and CDR2 is SASEGT in the germline V gene. The CDR3 loop reads CASSNRDNQPQHF. CDR3 nucleotide sequence: TGTGCCAGCTCAAACAGGGACAATCAGCCCCAGCATTTT.

The chain combines TRBV27 with TRBJ2-1; 8 bases line up with TRBD2. CDR3 length equals 14 residues. CDR1 and CDR2 from the germline V gene are MNHEY and SMNVEV (reference sequence). The V and J ends lost 4 bases and 7 bases, in that order; junction bases with no gene match: 6. The CDR3, as DNA: TGTGCCAGCAGTTGGGGGGGACTAGTTAATGAGCAGTTCTTC. Protein product: CASSWGGLVNEQFF.

This rearrangement joins TRBV11-2 to TRBJ2-3, with 12 bases fitting TRBD2. Germline V gene lookup returns CDR1 SGHAT and CDR2 FQNNGV. This CDR3 has 17 residues. The J segment lost 6 bases and the V segment lost 5 bases, leaving 12 bases of the junction unmatched. CDR3 in DNA: TGTGCCAGCAGCCCCTCCCGGACTAGCGGGACTTTGGATACGCAGTATTTT. It specifies CASSPSRTSGTLDTQYF.

The chain carries TRBV19 and TRBJ2-7; 7 bases map to TRBD1. V dropped 3 bases and J dropped 2; count of bases not matched to a gene: 7. Germline V gene lookup returns CDR1 LNHDA and CDR2 SQIVND (reference sequence). This CDR3 region has 15 residues. The CDR3, as DNA: TGTGCCAGTAGTATCCGCAGCCAGGGGGCCTACGAGCAGTACTTC. Translated: CASSIRSQGAYEQYF.

The chain carries TRBV7-3 and TRBJ2-3; D may be TRBD1 (5 bases). This CDR3 region has 14 residues. Germline V gene sequence: CDR1 SGHTA, CDR2 FQGTGA. Trimming left V 4 bases short and J 4 bases short, with 12 bases between. The CDR3 nucleotides are TGTGCCAGCAGCTCAGTAGGGGTTTCAGATACGCAGTATTTT. This translates into CASSSVGVSDTQYF.

This sequence joins TRBV6-5 and TRBJ2-7; 7 bases line up with TRBD2. V shed 2 bases and J 7 bases; nucleotides not matched to a gene: 2. The CDR3 contains 12 residues. Germline CDR1 is MNHEY and CDR2 is SVGAGI. The chain's CDR3 is CASSYGGGEQYF. The CDR3 DNA sequence: TGTGCCAGCAGTTACGGCGGGGGAGAGCAGTACTTC.

This clone appeared a few times. This chain connects TRBV30 to TRBJ1-1; D is possibly TRBD1 (5 bases). Trimming stripped 5 bases from V and 4 bases from J, with 14 bases between. Per the germline V gene, CDR1 is GTSNPN and CDR2 is SVGIG (reference sequence). The CDR3 length is 13 residues. The CDR3 here is CAWSTGTGTEAFF. CDR3 coding DNA: TGTGCCTGGTCTACGGGGACTGGCACTGAAGCTTTCTTT.

V gene TRBV9 combines with J gene TRBJ2-1, with 8 bases that match TRBD2. J gave up 5 bases and V 0 bases, and 13 bases lay outside the gene matches. Germline V gene data show CDR1 as SGDLS and CDR2 as YYNGEE. The CDR3 is 18 amino acids. CDR3 protein: CASSVVPGGGRSHNEQFF. CDR3 coding DNA: TGTGCCAGCAGCGTAGTTCCTGGCGGCGGGAGGTCCCACAATGAGCAGTTCTTC.

CDR3 amino acids: CASSKKEQGRWDTEAFF. CDR3 coding DNA: TGTGCCAGCAGCAAAAAAGAACAGGGACGATGGGACACTGAAGCTTTCTTT. This sequence joins TRBV21-1 and TRBJ1-1; no check of the table's D call, TRBD1, against the DNA was made. TRBV21-1 is annotated as a pseudogene. The CDR3 consists of 17 residues.

This rearrangement joins TRBV15 to TRBJ2-2; the D gene is possibly TRBD1 (6 bases). The V and J ends lost 1 base and 2 bases respectively, with 17 bases between them. Germline V gene data show CDR1 as LNHNV and CDR2 as YYDKDF (reference sequence). The CDR3 has 18 residues. The CDR3 nucleotides are TGTGCCACCAGCAGAGTACGAGTCAAGGGGGTAAACACCGGGGAGCTGTTTTTT. It encodes CATSRVRVKGVNTGELFF.

The chain is built from TRBV19 and TRBJ2-7, with D tentatively TRBD2 (6 bases). The CDR3 extends over 16 amino acids. Germline CDR1 reads LNHDA; CDR2 reads SQIVND (reference sequence). V lost 6 bases, J lost 3 bases, and 21 bases lay in between. In DNA form, the CDR3 reads TGTGCCAGTAGCTCACCGTCCGGACTACAACACTACGAGCAGTACTTC. Its protein is CASSSPSGLQHYEQYF.

CDR3 in amino acids: CASSERSKTYEQYF. CDR3 sequence (DNA): TGTGCCAGCAGTGAACGATCTAAAACCTACGAGCAGTACTTC. The rearrangement uses TRBV2 and TRBJ2-7, with D unclear. V gave up 2 bases and J gave up 2 bases, with 10 bases separating them. The CDR3 contains 14 residues. Per germline, CDR1 SNHLY and CDR2 FYNNEI.

The rearrangement links TRBV19 to TRBJ2-1, with D unclear. V was pared by 6 bases and J by 3 bases, with 9 bases between. The CDR3 is 13 residues long. CDR1 is LNHDA, CDR2 SQIVND, per germline (reference sequence). The CDR3, as DNA: TGTGCCAGTAGCCCCGAGGTCTACAATGAGCAGTTCTTC. It is translated as CASSPEVYNEQFF.

This clone was recorded once. The V and J genes are TRBV29-1 and TRBJ1-2, with unresolved D. The ends were cut back, 4 bases at V and 4 bases at J, with 10 bases in the middle. The CDR3 is made up of 12 amino acids. Germline V gene data show CDR1 as SQVTM and CDR2 as ANQGSEA. The CDR3 DNA follows: TGCAGCGTTGTGTTGCCAGGCTATGGCTACACCTTC. Its protein product is CSVVLPGYGYTF. Full variable domain (outside the CDR3, taken from reference TRBV29-1 and TRBJ1-2): SAVISQKPSRDICQRGTSLTIQCQVDSQVTMMFWYRQQPGQSLTLIATANQGSEATYESGFVIDKFPISRPNLTFSTLTVSNMSPEDSSIYLCSVVLPGYGYTFGSGTRLTVV.

V gene TRBV27 combines with J gene TRBJ2-2, with D perhaps TRBD1 (8 bases). The CDR3 totals 14 residues. The germline CDR1 and CDR2 sequences are MNHEY and SMNVEV (reference sequence). V shed 6 bases and J shed 9 bases, with 17 bases lying between them. CDR3 sequence: CASRQGGRGWELFF. CDR3 DNA sequence: TGTGCCAGCAGACAGGGGGGGAGGGGTTGGGAGCTGTTTTTT.

The chain is built from TRBV28 and TRBJ2-3; D remains unclear. The CDR3 sequence is 14 residues long. Germline assignment: CDR1 MDHEN and CDR2 SYDVKM. Trimming took off 2 bases at V and 5 bases at J, with 11 bases between the two ends. This chain's CDR3 is CASSLDTVRDTQYF. CDR3 bases: TGTGCCAGCAGTTTAGACACGGTCCGAGATACGCAGTATTTT.

The chain links TRBV7-9 to TRBJ2-1; 10 nucleotides align to TRBD2. The CDR3 has 18 amino acids. The germline CDR1 and CDR2 sequences are SEHNR and FQNEAQ (reference sequence). Trimming took 5 bases from V and 0 from J; bases not matched to a gene: 10. Here the CDR3 reads CASSPPGASGSSYNEQFF. As DNA, the CDR3 is TGTGCCAGCAGCCCCCCCGGGGCTAGCGGGAGCTCCTACAATGAGCAGTTCTTC.

The chain joins TRBV4-2 to TRBJ1-1; 7 nucleotides match TRBD1. The CDR3 extends over 18 amino acids. J was trimmed by 1 base and V by 3 bases; bases with no gene match: 14. Per the germline V gene, CDR1 is LGHNA and CDR2 is YNFKEQ. CDR3 sequence reads: CASSHNDRVRFENTEAFF. The CDR3 DNA is TGTGCCAGCAGCCACAATGACAGGGTGCGATTTGAGAACACTGAAGCTTTCTTT.

The chain combines TRBV2 with TRBJ2-7; TRBD1 agrees at 8 bases. Germline V gene data show CDR1 as SNHLY and CDR2 as FYNNEI. CDR3 length: 13 residues. The J segment lost 0 bases and the V segment lost 7 bases, leaving 2 bases of the junction unmatched. CDR3 sequence reads: CASTDRVSYEQYF. For the CDR3, the DNA is TGTGCCAGCACGGACAGGGTCTCCTACGAGCAGTACTTC. The full variable domain, completed using reference TRBV2 and TRBJ2-7, is EPEVTQTPSHQVTQMGQEVILRCVPISNHLYFYWYRQILGQKVEFLVSFYNNEISEKSEIFDDQFSVERPDGSNFTLKIRSTKLEDSAMYFCASTDRVSYEQYFGPGTRLTVT.

This chain uses TRBV28 with TRBJ2-7, with D possibly TRBD2 on 6 matching bases. The CDR3 is 14 residues long. V was pared by 7 bases and J by 2 bases, with 15 bases between. CDR1 is MDHEN, CDR2 SYDVKM, per germline. CDR3 amino acids: CASTTGSPTYEQYF. CDR3 DNA sequence: TGTGCCAGCACCACCGGGAGTCCAACCTACGAGCAGTACTTC.

This clone was counted once. The rearrangement uses TRBV11-2 and TRBJ2-7, with a possible D match to TRBD1 (5 bases). The CDR3 sequence is 13 residues long. Per germline, CDR1 SGHAT and CDR2 FQNNGV. V lost 3 bases and J 3 bases, leaving 9 bases between the germline ends. The CDR3 DNA sequence: TGTGCCAGCAGCTTTTCAGGGAACTACGAGCAGTACTTC. Translation gives CASSFSGNYEQYF.

The CDR3 sequence is CASSLGLWQYF. CDR3 sequence (DNA): TGTGCCAGCAGTTTAGGTTTATGGCAGTACTTC. The chain links TRBV28 to TRBJ2-7; D gene unclear. CDR3 length: 11 amino acids. Trimming left V 2 bases short and J 9 bases short, with 8 bases between. CDR1 is MDHEN, CDR2 SYDVKM, per germline.

The V gene is TRBV27, the J gene TRBJ2-7; D not certain. The germline gives CDR1 MNHEY, CDR2 SMNVEV (reference sequence). The CDR3 contains 13 residues. Deletions cut 8 bases from V and 2 bases from J, with 13 bases between. Here the CDR3 DNA reads TGTGCCAGCCGCCAGATCATAGCCTACGAGCAGTACTTC. Its protein product is CASRQIIAYEQYF.

A single count supports this clone. CDR3 protein: CASSYGREATDTQYF. The DNA of the CDR3 is TGTGCCAGCAGTTACGGACGGGAGGCCACAGATACGCAGTATTTT. The chain is built from TRBV6-5 and TRBJ2-3, with TRBD2 identical over 7 bases. CDR1 MNHEY and CDR2 SVGAGI come from the germline V gene. Losses at the gene ends were 2 bases for V and 2 bases for J; bases not matched to a gene: 4. The CDR3 is 15 amino acids.